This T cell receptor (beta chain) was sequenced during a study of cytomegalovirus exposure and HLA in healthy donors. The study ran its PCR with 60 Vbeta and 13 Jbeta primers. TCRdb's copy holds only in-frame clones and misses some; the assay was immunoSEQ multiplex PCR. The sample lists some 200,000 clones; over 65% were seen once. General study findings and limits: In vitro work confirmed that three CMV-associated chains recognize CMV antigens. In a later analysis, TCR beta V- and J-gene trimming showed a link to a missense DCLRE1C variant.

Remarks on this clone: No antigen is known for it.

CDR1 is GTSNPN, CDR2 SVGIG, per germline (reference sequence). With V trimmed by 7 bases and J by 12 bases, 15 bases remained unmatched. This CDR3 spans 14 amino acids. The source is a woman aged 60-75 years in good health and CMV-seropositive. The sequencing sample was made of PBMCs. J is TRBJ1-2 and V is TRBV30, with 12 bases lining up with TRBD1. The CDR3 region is CAFNPGTGGPGDTF. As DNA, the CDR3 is TGTGCCTTCAACCCCGGGACAGGGGGCCCGGGGGACACCTTC. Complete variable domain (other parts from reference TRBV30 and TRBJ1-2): SQTIHQWPATLVQPVGSPLSLECTVEGTSNPNLYWYRQAAGRGLQLLFYSVGIGQISSEVPQNLSASRPQDRQFILSSKKLLLSDSGFYLCAFNPGTGGPGDTFGSGTRLTVV.